This T cell receptor beta chain was recovered during a study of blood T cell repertoires in COVID-19. For the study at large: T cells, B-cell-depleted T cells, or PBMCs supplied cDNA or gDNA.

Original analysis: Reference gene primer amplification gave nucleated cell count estimates. TCRdb's copy holds only in-frame clones and misses some; the assay was immunoSEQ multiplex PCR. That table supplies the V and J calls and clone size; D and trimming were determined from the DNA. The sample lists approximately 90,000 clones, 70% to 80% occurring once. This CDR3 has 12 amino acids. With 4 bases clipped from V and 8 bases from J, the junction kept 4 bases outside the gene matches. CDR1 is MNHEY, CDR2 SVGEGT, per germline. This chain uses TRBV6-2 or TRBV6-3 with TRBJ1-2, with 7 bases identical to TRBD1. The receptor was derived from a human donor in a cohort sampled during active COVID-19. The specimen was peripheral blood. CDR3 DNA: TGTGCCAGCAGTTGGACAGGAGCCGGCTACACCTTC. This translates into CASSWTGAGYTF.